The 19 T cell receptor beta chains in this list originate from one sample, sequenced in a study of shared clonotypes between healthy human individuals. CD45RO-negative, CCR7-selected cells formed the naive CD8 fraction, which excluded terminally differentiated effector memory CD45RA+ cells. Generated by immunoSEQ multiplex PCR, the TCRdb table keeps only in-frame clones and is missing some. The data hold more than 600,000 clones, with about 91% observed a single time. Sequencing was performed on naive CD8+ T cells sorted from blood. The receptors stem from a man aged 25-40 years in good health.

CDR3 DNA: TGTGCCACCAGCAGAGTGCGGACGCAGCCTTCCTACAATGAGCAGTTCTTC. Translating gives CATSRVRTQPSYNEQFF. This sequence joins TRBV15 and TRBJ2-1, with no clear D. CDR1 is LNHNV and CDR2 is YYDKDF in the germline V gene (reference sequence). Deletions cut 1 base from V and 1 base from J, with 14 bases between. The CDR3 loop spans 17 amino acids.

The genes are TRBV9 and TRBJ2-2; D gene unclear. Germline CDR1 is SGDLS and CDR2 is YYNGEE. V was pared by 3 bases and J by 4 bases, with 7 bases between. The CDR3 loop spans 13 amino acids. The CDR3 DNA reads as TGTGCCAGCAGCGCCCGGACCACCGGGGAGCTGTTTTTT. Its translation: CASSARTTGELFF.

The rearrangement links TRBV5-4 to TRBJ2-2; D gene ambiguous. The V gene's germline CDR1 is SGHNT and CDR2 YYREEE (reference sequence). The CDR3 contains 16 residues. V lost 6 bases and J lost 0, with 15 bases in between. The CDR3 DNA follows: TGTGCCAGCACCCTCAGAGAGTTCGCGAACACCGGGGAGCTGTTTTTT. This sequence encodes CASTLREFANTGELFF.

The V call is TRBV27, the J call TRBJ1-5; D may be TRBD1 (6 bases). Trimming shortened V by 4 bases and J by 5 bases, and 9 bases separated the two germline ends. CDR3 length equals 13 residues. CDR1 is MNHEY, CDR2 SMNVEV, per germline (reference sequence). DNA of the CDR3: TGTGCCAGCAGTTGGGACATTGATCAGCCCCAGCATTTT. Encoded protein: CASSWDIDQPQHF.

Concerning this clone itself: The junction does not match germline at one end; this may be a read error. This chain connects TRBV11-2 to TRBJ2-7; either TRBD1 or TRBD2 may fit D (5 bases each). From germline, CDR1 is SGHAT and CDR2 FQNNGV. CDR3 length: 16 residues. CDR3 protein: CASSLGIGTADTLEEF. The CDR3 DNA sequence: TGTGCCAGCAGCTTAGGGATTGGGACCGCGGACACACTGGAGGAGTTC. The variable domain in full, with the rest retrieved from reference TRBV11-2 and TRBJ2-7, is EAGVAQSPRYKIIEKRQSVAFWCNPISGHATLYWYQQILGQGPKLLIQFQNNGVVDDSQLPKDRFSAERLKGVDSTLKIQPAKLEDSAVYLCASSLGIGTADTLEEFGPGTRLTVT.

The chain couples TRBV19 to TRBJ1-5; D is perhaps TRBD1 (5 bases). Germline CDR1 reads LNHDA; CDR2 reads SQIVND (reference sequence). V lost 1 base, J lost 7 bases, and 11 bases lay in between. This CDR3 has 14 amino acids. The CDR3 loop reads CASSIVGAGQPQHF. In DNA form, the CDR3 reads TGTGCCAGTAGTATAGTAGGGGCTGGCCAGCCCCAGCATTTT.

The V gene is TRBV4-3, the J gene TRBJ2-7; D unresolved. The V end was cut by 2 bases, the J end by 3 bases, with 8 bases between. The germline CDR1 and CDR2 sequences are LGHNA and YSLEER. The CDR3 totals 13 residues. CDR3 protein: CASSQRVFYEQYF. CDR3 sequence (DNA): TGCGCCAGCAGCCAAAGAGTGTTCTACGAGCAGTACTTC.

This clone was picked up one time. This rearrangement joins TRBV29-1 to TRBJ1-1, with 7 nucleotides matching TRBD1. Germline-derived CDR1 and CDR2 are SQVTM and ANQGSEA. This CDR3 is built from 14 residues. V was pared by 7 bases and J by 3 bases, with 11 bases of the junction left unmatched. CDR3 sequence (DNA): TGCAGCGGCTTCGGGACAGCCGGGGACACTGAAGCTTTCTTT. Protein: CSGFGTAGDTEAFF.

The chain uses TRBV5-4 and TRBJ2-1, with 10 bases matching TRBD2. Germline CDR1 and CDR2: SGHNT and YYREEE (reference sequence). This CDR3 has 17 residues. After removal of 4 bases from V and 0 bases from J, the junction contained 7 bases not matched to a gene. CDR3: CASSLPASGSSYNEQFF. The CDR3 DNA follows: TGTGCCAGCAGCCTCCCGGCTAGCGGGAGCTCCTACAATGAGCAGTTCTTC.

This clone was counted between two and nine times. The chain is built from TRBV4-1 and TRBJ2-7, with a tentative D call TRBD2 (6 bases). Germline CDR1 MGHRA, CDR2 YSYEKL. The CDR3 covers 15 residues. Trimming shortened V by 0 bases and J by 3 bases, and 12 bases separated the two germline ends. In DNA, the CDR3 is TGCGCCAGCAGCCAAGAGGAGGGATCCGTCTACGAGCAGTACTTC. It specifies CASSQEEGSVYEQYF.

This rearrangement joins TRBV25-1 to TRBJ2-1; D is perhaps TRBD2 (5 bases). V was trimmed by 8 bases and J by 8 bases, leaving 19 bases between them. Germline CDR1 and CDR2: MGHDK and SYGVNS. The length of the CDR3 is 14 residues. The CDR3 region has the DNA TGTGCCAGCGGCCCCTTGGAGGTGGTCCATGAGCAGTTCTTC. It codes for CASGPLEVVHEQFF.

A remark on this clone: At the DNA level, this CDR3 is encoded by other sequences in the same sample as well. The chain is built from TRBV11-2 and TRBJ2-7; D not resolved. Trimming pared 5 bases from V and 3 bases from J, leaving 8 bases between. Germline V gene data show CDR1 as SGHAT and CDR2 as FQNNGV. The CDR3 totals 12 residues. CDR3 amino acids: CASSRYSYEQYF. The CDR3 bases are TGTGCCAGCAGCCGATACAGCTACGAGCAGTACTTC. Filled out from reference TRBV11-2 and TRBJ2-7, the complete variable domain reads EAGVAQSPRYKIIEKRQSVAFWCNPISGHATLYWYQQILGQGPKLLIQFQNNGVVDDSQLPKDRFSAERLKGVDSTLKIQPAKLEDSAVYLCASSRYSYEQYFGPGTRLTVT.

The chain has TRBV10-1 and TRBJ2-3; possibly TRBD1 for D (6 bases). CDR3 length: 13 amino acids. The V gene lost 8 bases and the J gene lost 6 bases, with 15 bases spanning the gap. CDR1 WNHNN and CDR2 SYGVQD come from the germline V gene (reference sequence). The DNA for the CDR3 is TGCGCCAGCGCGGTTGGGGGCGGCGATACGCAGTATTTT. Its translation is CASAVGGGDTQYF.

The chain carries TRBV7-9 and TRBJ2-2, with a possible D match to TRBD2 (6 bases). This CDR3 has 14 residues. Germline values: CDR1 SEHNR, CDR2 FQNEAQ (reference sequence). V was pared by 10 bases and J by 7 bases, with 19 bases between. The CDR3 region has the DNA TGTGCCACCCGCGGCGGGGCGTCGCACGGGGAGCTGTTTTTT. It codes for CATRGGASHGELFF.

CDR3 bases: TGTGCCAGCAGTTTTGGGAGGGGTTACGAGCAGTACTTC. This codes for CASSFGRGYEQYF. This chain connects TRBV27 to TRBJ2-7, with 7 bases aligning to TRBD2. Germline CDR1 is MNHEY and CDR2 is SMNVEV (reference sequence). The V gene end was trimmed by 3 bases and the J gene end by 4 bases; junction bases not matched to a gene: 3. The CDR3 is 13 amino acids.

The chain couples TRBV7-7 to TRBJ1-1; a possible D gene is TRBD1 (6 bases). V lost 3 bases and J lost 4, with 9 bases in between. CDR1 and CDR2 from the germline V gene are SSHAT and FNYEAQ (reference sequence). The CDR3 is 13 residues long. The CDR3 coding sequence is TGTGCCAGCAGCTTGGACAGTAGCACTGAAGCTTTCTTT. The encoded protein is CASSLDSSTEAFF.

The CDR3 here is CASSYTTGRDETQYF. The CDR3 DNA reads as TGTGCCAGCAGTTATACAACAGGCCGTGATGAGACCCAGTACTTC. The V gene is TRBV28, the J gene TRBJ2-5; possible D gene TRBD1, 5 bases. The V end lost 4 bases, the J end lost 5 bases, and 17 bases lay between the germline ends. The CDR3 covers 15 residues. Germline CDR1 and CDR2: MDHEN and SYDVKM. Together with reference TRBV28 and TRBJ2-5, the CDR3 gives the full variable domain: DVKVTQSSRYLVKRTGEKVFLECVQDMDHENMFWYRQDPGLGLRLIYFSYDVKMKEKGDIPEGYSVSREKKERFSLILESASTNQTSMYLCASSYTTGRDETQYFGPGTRLLVL.

The chain carries TRBV4-1 and TRBJ1-1; no reliable D call. Germline CDR1 and CDR2: MGHRA and YSYEKL. V lost 0 bases, J lost 3 bases, and 2 bases lay in between. The CDR3 has 12 residues. The CDR3 sequence is CASSQDHTEAFF. CDR3 sequence (DNA): TGCGCCAGCAGCCAAGATCACACTGAAGCTTTCTTT.

V is TRBV7-9 and J is TRBJ1-1; D ambiguous. The CDR3 is 13 amino acids. Trimming took 5 bases from V and 4 from J, leaving 11 bases between them. Germline lookup yields CDR1 SEHNR and CDR2 FQNEAQ (reference sequence). The CDR3 sequence: CASSLPGSTEAFF. DNA of the CDR3: TGTGCCAGCAGCCTACCTGGAAGCACTGAAGCTTTCTTT.